These 12 T cell receptor beta chains were sequenced from one sample in a study of shared T cell receptors in the human thymus. The table came from immunoSEQ multiplex PCR; TCRdb's copy has only in-frame clones and leaves some out. The repertoire consists of about 380,000 clones, with approximately 95% occurring once and the leading ten covering roughly 0.02%. Sequencing input: thymocytes. Source of these receptors: a human donor.

The V and J genes are TRBV7-9 and TRBJ2-1, with 8 bases lining up with TRBD2. The germline V gene encodes CDR1 SEHNR and CDR2 FQNEAQ (reference sequence). The CDR3 spans 17 residues. With V trimmed by 0 bases and J by 0 bases, 4 bases remained unmatched. CDR3 DNA: TGTGCCAGCAGCTTAGCCGGGAGGGAAAGCTCCTACAATGAGCAGTTCTTC. The encoded protein is CASSLAGRESSYNEQFF.

The V call is TRBV2, the J call TRBJ2-5; the match to TRBD1 covers 9 bases. The CDR3 has 19 residues. From germline, CDR1 is SNHLY and CDR2 FYNNEI. The J segment lost 3 bases and the V segment lost 7 bases, leaving 21 bases of the junction unmatched. CDR3 region: CASTKYRGTGLLREETQYF. The CDR3 DNA reads as TGTGCCAGCACCAAATATCGAGGGACAGGGTTGTTGCGGGAAGAGACCCAGTACTTC.

V gene TRBV19 combines with J gene TRBJ2-4; no firm D call. The CDR3 covers 13 residues. Trimming removed 6 bases at V and 2 bases at J, with 8 bases between. The germline V gene has CDR1 LNHDA and CDR2 SQIVND (reference sequence). This CDR3 is CASSPGPKNIQYF. For the CDR3, the DNA is TGTGCCAGTAGCCCCGGGCCCAAAAACATTCAGTACTTC.

This sequence joins TRBV6-5 and TRBJ1-4, with D maybe TRBD1 (5 bases). The CDR3 sequence is 14 residues long. CDR1 MNHEY and CDR2 SVGAGI come from the germline V gene. V lost 7 bases and J lost 8, with 17 bases in between. The CDR3 sequence: CASTARGVGEKLFF. The CDR3 coding sequence is TGTGCCAGCACCGCGAGAGGGGTTGGCGAAAAACTGTTTTTT.

The chain links TRBV18 to TRBJ1-2; D is ambiguous. This CDR3 has 13 residues. In germline, CDR1 is KGHSH, CDR2 LQKENI. With 0 bases removed from V and 8 bases from J, the gap between germline ends came to 10 bases. The CDR3 sequence is CASSPPRGQGYTF. CDR3 in DNA: TGTGCCAGCTCACCACCGCGGGGTCAAGGCTACACCTTC.

This clone was recorded once. V gene TRBV27 combines with J gene TRBJ2-1, with TRBD2 identical over 8 bases. Germline V gene data show CDR1 as MNHEY and CDR2 as SMNVEV (reference sequence). The CDR3 spans 14 residues. V shed 5 bases, J shed 5 bases, and the junction held 5 bases outside the gene matches. CDR3 amino acids: CASSKERENNEQFF. CDR3 nucleotide sequence: TGTGCCAGCAGTAAGGAGCGGGAGAACAATGAGCAGTTCTTC.

Only one count was recorded for this clone. J is TRBJ2-1 and V is TRBV6-1; D remains unclear. Germline CDR1 and CDR2: MNHNS and SASEGT. V was clipped by 5 bases and J by 15 bases, with 5 bases between them. CDR3 length equals 8 residues. DNA for the CDR3: TGTGCCAGCAGTCCCCGGTTCTTC. Amino acid sequence: CASSPRFF.

The chain couples TRBV6-1 to TRBJ1-1; 7 bases fit TRBD1. Germline CDR1 is MNHNS and CDR2 is SASEGT. V was pared by 2 bases and J by 5 bases, with 8 bases of the junction left unmatched. This CDR3 region has 15 residues. The DNA of the CDR3 is TGTGCCAGCAGTGAACGTCCAGGGGGTCGGACTGAAGCTTTCTTT. Its translation is CASSERPGGRTEAFF.

This sequence joins TRBV30 and TRBJ2-7; D gene ambiguous. Germline values: CDR1 GTSNPN, CDR2 SVGIG (reference sequence). The V end lost 4 bases, the J end lost 0 bases, and 7 bases lay between the germline ends. The CDR3 runs 12 residues. CDR3 in amino acids: CAWTSSSYEQYF. For the CDR3, the DNA is TGTGCCTGGACCAGCAGCTCCTACGAGCAGTACTTC.

The genes are TRBV5-1 and TRBJ1-5, with D possibly TRBD1 on 5 matching bases. Trimming left V 5 bases short and J 1 base short, with 13 bases between. The CDR3 is 15 amino acids. CDR1 is SGHRS, CDR2 YFSETQ, per germline. The CDR3 region has the DNA TGCGCCAGCAGACCCGACCGGGACAGCAATCAGCCCCAGCATTTT. Translated: CASRPDRDSNQPQHF.

The V and J genes are TRBV11-3 and TRBJ1-2, with TRBD1 matching 7 bases. This CDR3 contains 15 residues. Germline CDR1 is SGHNT and CDR2 is YENEEA. The V and J ends lost 5 bases and 0 bases, in that order; junction bases with no gene match: 6. The CDR3 is CASSPPTGSNYGYTF. CDR3 in DNA: TGTGCCAGCAGCCCTCCGACAGGGTCTAACTATGGCTACACCTTC.

CDR3 nucleotide sequence: TGTGCCTGGAGTGTTAAACTAGCGGGAGTAACCGGGGAGCTGTTTTTT. Translation: CAWSVKLAGVTGELFF. The chain links TRBV30 to TRBJ2-2, with 11 bases identical to TRBD2. The germline gives CDR1 GTSNPN, CDR2 SVGIG (reference sequence). The CDR3 runs to 16 residues. V trimming: 0 bases; J trimming: 5 bases; junction bases outside the gene matches: 5.